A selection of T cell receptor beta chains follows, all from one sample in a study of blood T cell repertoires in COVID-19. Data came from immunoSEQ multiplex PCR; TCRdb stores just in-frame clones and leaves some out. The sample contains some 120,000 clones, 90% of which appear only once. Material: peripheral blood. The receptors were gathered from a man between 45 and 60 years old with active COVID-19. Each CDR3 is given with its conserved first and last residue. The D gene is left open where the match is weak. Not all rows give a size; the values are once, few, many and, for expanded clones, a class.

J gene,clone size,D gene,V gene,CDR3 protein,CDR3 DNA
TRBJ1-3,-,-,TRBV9,CASSPPGTGNTIYF,TGTGCCAGCAGCCCCCCCGGTACTGGAAACACCATATATTTT
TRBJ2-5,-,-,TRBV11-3,CASSLDEEHQYF,TGTGCCAGCAGCTTAGATGAGGAGCACCAGTACTTC
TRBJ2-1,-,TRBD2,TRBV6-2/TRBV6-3,CASSTFGGSKGLARTYNEQFF,TGTGCCAGCAGTACTTTCGGGGGCTCGAAAGGACTAGCCAGAACTTACAATGAGCAGTTCTTC
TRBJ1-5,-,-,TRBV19,CASGTGAGVNQPQHF,TGTGCCAGTGGAACCGGGGCAGGGGTCAATCAGCCCCAGCATTTT
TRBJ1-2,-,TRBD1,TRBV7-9,CASSYVTGSHVIPYGYTF,TGTGCCAGCAGCTACGTGACAGGGTCGCACGTAATCCCTTATGGCTACACCTTC
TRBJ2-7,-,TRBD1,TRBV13,CASRPQGAQQYF,TGTGCCAGCAGGCCACAGGGGGCGCAGCAGTACTTC
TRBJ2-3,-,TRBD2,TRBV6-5,CASRLTSGGAGTQYF,TGTGCCAGCAGGTTGACTAGCGGGGGAGCAGGTACGCAGTATTTT
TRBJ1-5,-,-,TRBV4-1,CASSQSGVRVNQPQHF,TGCGCCAGCAGCCAATCAGGGGTGAGGGTCAATCAGCCCCAGCATTTT
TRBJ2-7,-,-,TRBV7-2,CASSLAPQGAYEQYF,TGTGCCAGCAGCTTAGCCCCCCAAGGGGCCTACGAGCAGTACTTC
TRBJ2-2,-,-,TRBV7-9,CASSLELVRELFF,TGTGCCAGCAGCTTAGAACTGGTGAGGGAGCTGTTTTTT
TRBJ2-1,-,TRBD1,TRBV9,CASSAGTGEVDEQFF,TGTGCCAGCAGCGCCGGGACAGGGGAAGTAGATGAGCAGTTCTTC
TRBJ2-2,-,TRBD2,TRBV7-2,CASSFGTSSSGELFF,TGTGCCAGCAGCTTCGGGACTAGCTCCAGCGGGGAGCTGTTTTTT
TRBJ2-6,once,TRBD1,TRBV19,CASSPLGQGSGANVLTF,TGTGCCAGTAGTCCCTTGGGACAGGGATCTGGGGCCAACGTCCTGACTTTC
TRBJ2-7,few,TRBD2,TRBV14,CASSFRTSSEQYF,TGTGCCAGCAGCTTCCGGACTAGCAGCGAGCAGTACTTC
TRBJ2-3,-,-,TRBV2,CASTPSDTQYF,TGTGCCAGCACTCCGTCAGATACGCAGTATTTT
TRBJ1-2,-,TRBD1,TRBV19,CASNPAGTDYGYTF,TGTGCCAGTAATCCTGCCGGGACAGACTATGGCTACACCTTC
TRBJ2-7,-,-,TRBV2,CASSRDRGGDEQYF,TGTGCCAGCAGTCGCGACAGGGGAGGGGACGAGCAGTACTTC
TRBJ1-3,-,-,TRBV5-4,CASSFGSGNTIYF,TGTGCCAGCAGCTTCGGCTCTGGAAACACCATATATTTT
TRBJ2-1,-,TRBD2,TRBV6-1,CASSELAGAYNEQFF,TGTGCCAGCAGTGAGCTAGCGGGAGCATACAATGAGCAGTTCTTC
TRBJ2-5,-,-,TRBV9,CASSESGAETQYF,TGTGCCAGCAGCGAAAGTGGTGCGGAGACCCAGTACTTC
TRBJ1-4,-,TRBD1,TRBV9,CASSVGQGGEKLFF,TGTGCCAGCAGCGTAGGACAGGGTGGGGAAAAACTGTTTTTT
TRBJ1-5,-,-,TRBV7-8,CASGKGGGEPQHF,TGTGCCAGCGGAAAAGGCGGCGGCGAGCCCCAGCATTTT
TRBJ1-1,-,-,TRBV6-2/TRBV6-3,CASSYTTNTEAFF,TGTGCCAGCAGTTATACTACGAACACTGAAGCTTTCTTT
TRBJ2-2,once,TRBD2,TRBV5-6,CASSLFEREVAGELFF,TGTGCCAGCAGCTTATTTGAGCGGGAGGTTGCCGGGGAGCTGTTTTTT
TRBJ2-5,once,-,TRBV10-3,CATLGGFQETQYF,TGTGCCACCTTGGGGGGATTCCAAGAGACCCAGTACTTC
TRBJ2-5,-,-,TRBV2,CASSDPRWQETQYF,TGTGCCAGCAGTGACCCGAGGTGGCAAGAGACCCAGTACTTC
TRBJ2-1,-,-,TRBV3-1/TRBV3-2,CASSQNQGKWDNEQFF,TGTGCCAGCAGCCAGAACCAGGGGAAGTGGGACAATGAGCAGTTCTTC
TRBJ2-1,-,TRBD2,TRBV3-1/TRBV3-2,CASSQPGLAYSYNEQFF,TGTGCCAGCAGCCAGCCGGGACTAGCGTACTCCTACAATGAGCAGTTCTTC
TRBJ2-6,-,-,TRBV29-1,CSVVPLSGANVLTF,TGCAGCGTTGTCCCCCTTTCTGGGGCCAACGTCCTGACTTTC
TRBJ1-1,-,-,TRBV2,CASSRLTAGTEAFF,TGTGCCAGCAGCCGTTTAACAGCGGGCACTGAAGCTTTCTTT
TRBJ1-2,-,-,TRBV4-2,CASSQEPAAGPYGYTF,TGTGCCAGCAGCCAAGAACCCGCTGCGGGGCCATATGGCTACACCTTC
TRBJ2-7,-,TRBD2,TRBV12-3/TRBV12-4,CASSGGVYEQYF,TGTGCCAGCAGTGGGGGGGTCTACGAGCAGTACTTC
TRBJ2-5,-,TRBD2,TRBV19,CASSILAGAVETQYF,TGTGCCAGTAGTATACTAGCGGGAGCGGTGGAGACCCAGTACTTC
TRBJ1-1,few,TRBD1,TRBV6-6,CASTYNRGSEAFF,TGTGCCAGCACCTACAACAGGGGGTCTGAAGCTTTCTTT
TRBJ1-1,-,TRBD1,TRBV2,CAAQGGRGNTEAFF,TGTGCCGCTCAAGGGGGCAGGGGGAACACTGAAGCTTTCTTT
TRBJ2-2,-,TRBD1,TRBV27,CASSLQGAVGELFF,TGTGCCAGCAGTTTACAGGGGGCTGTCGGGGAGCTGTTTTTT
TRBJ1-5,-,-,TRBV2,CASSEARVRGPQHF,TGTGCCAGCAGTGAAGCTCGGGTTAGGGGGCCCCAGCATTTT
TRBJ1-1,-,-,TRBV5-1,CASSLSGGSEAFF,TGCGCCAGCAGCTTGAGCGGAGGGTCTGAAGCTTTCTTT
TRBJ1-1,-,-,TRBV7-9,CASSSTGLTEAFF,TGTGCCAGCAGCTCTACAGGGCTCACTGAAGCTTTCTTT
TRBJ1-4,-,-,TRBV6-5,CASRPNTGWEKLFF,TGTGCCAGCAGACCCAACACAGGGTGGGAAAAACTGTTTTTT
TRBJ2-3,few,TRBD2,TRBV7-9,CASRGGADTQYF,TGTGCCAGCAGGGGAGGGGCGGATACGCAGTATTTT
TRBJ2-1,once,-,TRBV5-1,CASSLDRGYNEQFF,TGCGCCAGCAGCTTGGATCGGGGGTACAATGAGCAGTTCTTC
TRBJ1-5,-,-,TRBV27,CASSSRGIGNQPQHF,TGTGCCAGCAGTTCCAGGGGTATTGGCAATCAGCCCCAGCATTTT
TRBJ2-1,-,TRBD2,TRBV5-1,CASSLGGTSQLNEQFF,TGCGCCAGCAGCTTGGGTGGGACTAGTCAGTTGAATGAGCAGTTCTTC
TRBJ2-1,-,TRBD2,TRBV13,CASSLEAGVEQFF,TGTGCCAGCAGCTTAGAAGCGGGGGTTGAGCAGTTCTTC
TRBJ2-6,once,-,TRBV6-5,CASSPQGSGANVLTF,TGTGCCAGCAGTCCTCAGGGCTCTGGGGCCAACGTCCTGACTTTC
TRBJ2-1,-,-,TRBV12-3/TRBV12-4,CASSPEGEQFF,TGTGCCAGCAGTCCAGAGGGTGAGCAGTTCTTC
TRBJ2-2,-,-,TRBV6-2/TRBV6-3,CASSQRRVGGELFF,TGTGCCAGCAGCCAGCGGAGGGTAGGCGGGGAGCTGTTTTTT
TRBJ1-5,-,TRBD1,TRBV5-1,CASSPGQGSQPQHF,TGCGCCAGCAGCCCGGGACAGGGGTCTCAGCCCCAGCATTTT
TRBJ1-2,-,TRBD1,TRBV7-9,CASSLLDRGLSRYYTF,TGTGCCAGCAGCTTGTTGGACAGGGGGTTATCAAGGTACTACACCTTC
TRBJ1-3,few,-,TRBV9,CASSVNTASGNTIYF,TGTGCCAGCAGCGTAAATACTGCCTCTGGAAACACCATATATTTT
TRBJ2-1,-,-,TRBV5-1,CASSFRGNEQFF,TGCGCCAGCAGCTTCCGGGGAAATGAGCAGTTCTTC